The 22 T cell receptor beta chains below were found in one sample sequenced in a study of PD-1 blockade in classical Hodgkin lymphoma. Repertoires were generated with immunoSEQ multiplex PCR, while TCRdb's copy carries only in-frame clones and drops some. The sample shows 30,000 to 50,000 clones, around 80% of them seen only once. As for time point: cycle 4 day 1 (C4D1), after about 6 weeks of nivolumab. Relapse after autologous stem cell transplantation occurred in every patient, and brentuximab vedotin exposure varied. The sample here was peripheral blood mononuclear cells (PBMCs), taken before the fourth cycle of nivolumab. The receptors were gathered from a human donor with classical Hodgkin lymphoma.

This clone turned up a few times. The CDR3 DNA is TGCGCCAGCAGCCTAGGGCTACAATCACCCCTCCACTTT. This codes for CASSLGLQSPLHF. The chain recombines TRBV5-1 with TRBJ1-6; D uncertain. Trimming pared 4 bases from V and 10 bases from J, leaving 12 bases between. The germline CDR1 and CDR2 sequences are SGHRS and YFSETQ. The CDR3 has 13 amino acids. The variable domain in full, completed from reference TRBV5-1 and TRBJ1-6, reads KAGVTQTPRYLIKTRGQQVTLSCSPISGHRSVSWYQQTPGQGLQFLFEYFSETQRNKGNFPGRFSGRQFSNSRSEMNVSTLELGDSALYLCASSLGLQSPLHFGNGTRLTVT.

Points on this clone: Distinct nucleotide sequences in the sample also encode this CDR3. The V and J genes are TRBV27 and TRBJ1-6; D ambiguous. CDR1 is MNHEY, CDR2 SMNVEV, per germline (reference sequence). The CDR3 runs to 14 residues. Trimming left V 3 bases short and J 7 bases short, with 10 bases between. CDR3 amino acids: CASSFRGGNSPLHF. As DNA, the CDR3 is TGTGCCAGCAGTTTTCGAGGTGGAAATTCACCCCTCCACTTT.

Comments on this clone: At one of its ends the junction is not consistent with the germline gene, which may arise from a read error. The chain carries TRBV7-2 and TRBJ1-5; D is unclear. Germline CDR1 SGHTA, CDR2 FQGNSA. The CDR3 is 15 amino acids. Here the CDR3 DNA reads TGTGCCAGCAGCCTAGCTGGGAGTAGCAATCAGCCCCAGCATTTT. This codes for CASSLAGSSNQPQHF.

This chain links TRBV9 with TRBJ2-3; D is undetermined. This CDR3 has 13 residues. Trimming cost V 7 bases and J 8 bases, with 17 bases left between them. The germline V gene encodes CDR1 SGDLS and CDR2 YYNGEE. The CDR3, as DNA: TGTGCCAGCCAGACGGGTAGTGAAGGTACGCAGTATTTT. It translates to CASQTGSEGTQYF.

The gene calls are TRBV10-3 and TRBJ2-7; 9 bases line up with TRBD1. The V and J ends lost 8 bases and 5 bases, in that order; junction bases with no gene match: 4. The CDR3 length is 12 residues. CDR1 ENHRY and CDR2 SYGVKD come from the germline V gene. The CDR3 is CAIRDRVDEQYF. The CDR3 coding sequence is TGTGCCATCCGGGACAGGGTCGACGAGCAGTACTTC.

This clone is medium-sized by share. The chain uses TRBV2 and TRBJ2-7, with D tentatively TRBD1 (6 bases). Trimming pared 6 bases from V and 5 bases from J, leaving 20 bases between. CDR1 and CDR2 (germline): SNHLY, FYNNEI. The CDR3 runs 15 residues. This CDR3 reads CASRPQTGPGHEQYF. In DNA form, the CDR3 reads TGTGCCAGCAGGCCACAGACAGGCCCCGGGCACGAGCAGTACTTC. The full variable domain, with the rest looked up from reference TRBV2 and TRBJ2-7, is EPEVTQTPSHQVTQMGQEVILRCVPISNHLYFYWYRQILGQKVEFLVSFYNNEISEKSEIFDDQFSVERPDGSNFTLKIRSTKLEDSAMYFCASRPQTGPGHEQYFGPGTRLTVT.

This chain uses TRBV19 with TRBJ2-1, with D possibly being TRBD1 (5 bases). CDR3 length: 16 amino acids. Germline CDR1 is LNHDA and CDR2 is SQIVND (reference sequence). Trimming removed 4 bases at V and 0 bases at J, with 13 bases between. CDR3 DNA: TGTGCCAGTAGTAACCGCCCCGACAGCTCCTACAATGAGCAGTTCTTC. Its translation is CASSNRPDSSYNEQFF. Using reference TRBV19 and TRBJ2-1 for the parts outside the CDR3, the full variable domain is DGGITQSPKYLFRKEGQNVTLSCEQNLNHDAMYWYRQDPGQGLRLIYYSQIVNDFQKGDIAEGYSVSREKKESFPLTVTSAQKNPTAFYLCASSNRPDSSYNEQFFGPGTRLTVL.

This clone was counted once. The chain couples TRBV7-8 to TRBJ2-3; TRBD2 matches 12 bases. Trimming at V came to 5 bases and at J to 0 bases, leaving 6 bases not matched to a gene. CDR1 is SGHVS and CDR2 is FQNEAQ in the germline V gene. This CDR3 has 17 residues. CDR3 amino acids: CASSLRTSGVSTDTQYF. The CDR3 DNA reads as TGTGCCAGCAGCCTTCGGACTAGCGGGGTTAGCACAGATACGCAGTATTTT.

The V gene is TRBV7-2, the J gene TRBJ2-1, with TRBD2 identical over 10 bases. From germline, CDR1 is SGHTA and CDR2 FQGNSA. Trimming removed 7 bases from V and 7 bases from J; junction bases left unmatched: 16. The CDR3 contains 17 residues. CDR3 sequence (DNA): TGTGCCAGCAACAGCGGACTCCAGCGGGGGGGCCGAAATGAGCAGTTCTTC. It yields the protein CASNSGLQRGGRNEQFF.

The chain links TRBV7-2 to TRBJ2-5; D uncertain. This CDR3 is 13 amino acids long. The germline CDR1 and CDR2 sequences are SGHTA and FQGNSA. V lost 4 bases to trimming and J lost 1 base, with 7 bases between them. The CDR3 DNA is TGTGCCAGCAGCTCCCGCGGCCAAGAGACCCAGTACTTC. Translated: CASSSRGQETQYF.

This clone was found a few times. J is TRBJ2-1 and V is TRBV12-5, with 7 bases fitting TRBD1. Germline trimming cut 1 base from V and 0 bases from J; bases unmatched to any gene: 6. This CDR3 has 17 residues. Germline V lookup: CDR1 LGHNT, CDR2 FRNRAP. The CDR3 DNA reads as TGTGCTAGTGGTTTGGGGGTGGACAGGACCTCCTACAATGAGCAGTTCTTC. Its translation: CASGLGVDRTSYNEQFF.

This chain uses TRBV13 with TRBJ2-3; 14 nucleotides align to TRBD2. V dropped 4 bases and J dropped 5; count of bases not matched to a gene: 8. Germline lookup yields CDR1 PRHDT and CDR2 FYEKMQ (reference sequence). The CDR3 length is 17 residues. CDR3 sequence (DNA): TGTGCCAGCAGCTCCCGACTAGCGGGGGGGCAGGGAGATACGCAGTATTTT. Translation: CASSSRLAGGQGDTQYF.

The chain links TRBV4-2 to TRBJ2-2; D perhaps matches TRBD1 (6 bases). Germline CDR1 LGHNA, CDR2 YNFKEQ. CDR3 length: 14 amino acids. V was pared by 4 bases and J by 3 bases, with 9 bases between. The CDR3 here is CASSRRQDTGELFF. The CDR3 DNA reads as TGTGCCAGCAGCCGGAGACAGGACACCGGGGAGCTGTTTTTT.

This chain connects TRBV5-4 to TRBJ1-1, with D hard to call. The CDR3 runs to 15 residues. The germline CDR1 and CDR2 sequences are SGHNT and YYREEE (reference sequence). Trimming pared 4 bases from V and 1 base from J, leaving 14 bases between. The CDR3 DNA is TGTGCCAGCAGCCCCGCGGCCAGGTCGAACACTGAAGCTTTCTTT. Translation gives CASSPAARSNTEAFF.

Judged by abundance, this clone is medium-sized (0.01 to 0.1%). CDR3 in DNA: TGTGCCAGCAGCTTTTTTTCGGCAGGCCGCGCGGGAGATACGCAGTATTTT. Its protein is CASSFFSAGRAGDTQYF. The chain carries TRBV5-6 and TRBJ2-3; a weak D match, TRBD2 (5 bases). V lost 2 bases, J lost 5 bases, and 21 bases lay in between. The length of the CDR3 is 17 residues. The germline gives CDR1 SGHDT, CDR2 YYEEEE.

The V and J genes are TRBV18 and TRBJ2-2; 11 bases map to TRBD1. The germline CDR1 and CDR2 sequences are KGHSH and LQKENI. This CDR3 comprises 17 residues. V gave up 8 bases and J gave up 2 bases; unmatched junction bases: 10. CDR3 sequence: CASTHQGQGVNTGELFF. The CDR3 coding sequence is TGTGCCAGCACTCACCAGGGACAGGGGGTCAACACCGGGGAGCTGTTTTTT.

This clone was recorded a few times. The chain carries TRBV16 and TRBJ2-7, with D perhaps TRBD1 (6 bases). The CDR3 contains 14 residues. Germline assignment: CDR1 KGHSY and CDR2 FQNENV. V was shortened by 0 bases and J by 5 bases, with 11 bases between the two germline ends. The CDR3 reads CASSQSPTGNEQYF. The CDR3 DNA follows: TGTGCCAGCAGCCAATCCCCTACAGGGAACGAGCAGTACTTC.

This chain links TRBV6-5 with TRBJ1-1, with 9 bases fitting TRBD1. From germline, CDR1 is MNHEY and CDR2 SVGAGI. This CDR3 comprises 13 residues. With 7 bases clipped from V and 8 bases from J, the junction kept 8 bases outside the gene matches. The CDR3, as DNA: TGTGCCAGCAACATACAGGGGGCGGCCGAAGCTTTCTTT. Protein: CASNIQGAAEAFF.

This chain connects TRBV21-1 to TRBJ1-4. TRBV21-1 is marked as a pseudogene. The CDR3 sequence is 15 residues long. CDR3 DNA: TGTGCCAGCAGCACTAATGACAGGGAGGGGGAAAAACTGTTTTTT. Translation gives CASSTNDREGEKLFF.

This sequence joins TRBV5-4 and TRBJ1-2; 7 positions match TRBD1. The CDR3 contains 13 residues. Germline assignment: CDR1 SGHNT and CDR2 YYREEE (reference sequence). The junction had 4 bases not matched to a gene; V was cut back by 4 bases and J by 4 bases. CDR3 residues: CASSPDRAYGYTF. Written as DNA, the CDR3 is TGTGCCAGCAGCCCCGACAGGGCCTATGGCTACACCTTC.

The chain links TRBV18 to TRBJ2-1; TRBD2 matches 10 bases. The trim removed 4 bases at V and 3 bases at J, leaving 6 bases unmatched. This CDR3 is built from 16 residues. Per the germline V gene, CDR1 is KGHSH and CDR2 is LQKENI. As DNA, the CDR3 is TGTGCCAGCTCACTCTGGACTAGCGGACTCTACAATGAGCAGTTCTTC. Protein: CASSLWTSGLYNEQFF.

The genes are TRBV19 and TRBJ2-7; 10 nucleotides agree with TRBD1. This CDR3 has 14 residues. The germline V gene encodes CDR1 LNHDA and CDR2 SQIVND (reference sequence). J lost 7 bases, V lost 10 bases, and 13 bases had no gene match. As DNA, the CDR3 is TGTGCCACCCAACCGGGACAGGGGCCTGAAGAGCAGTACTTC. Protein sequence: CATQPGQGPEEQYF. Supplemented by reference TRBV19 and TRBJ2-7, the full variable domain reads DGGITQSPKYLFRKEGQNVTLSCEQNLNHDAMYWYRQDPGQGLRLIYYSQIVNDFQKGDIAEGYSVSREKKESFPLTVTSAQKNPTAFYLCATQPGQGPEEQYFGPGTRLTVT.